These 8 T cell receptor beta chains share one sample of origin, sequenced in a study of T-cell memory formation after mild COVID-19. TCRdb itself ran the 5' RACE reads through MiXCR, one entry per CDR3 protein. The profile shows hundreds of thousands of distinct CDR3 sequences, roughly 15% of them singletons. The sequencing input was PBMCs or a T cell subset sorted from them (not recorded which). These receptors all come from a man aged 18 to 35 who had mild COVID-19 (a few samples of this study predate the infection). Cell type and time point are not known.

The V call is TRBV7-9, the J call TRBJ2-3, with 8 bases aligning to TRBD2. The trim removed 5 bases at V and 4 bases at J, leaving 11 bases unmatched. This CDR3 is built from 16 residues. Germline lookup yields CDR1 SEHNR and CDR2 FQNEAQ (reference sequence). CDR3 region: CASSTPRGGGPDTQYF. The CDR3 nucleotides are TGTGCCAGCAGCACACCCCGGGGGGGTGGTCCAGATACGCAGTATTTT.

This clonotype was seen many times. J is TRBJ2-5 and V is TRBV24-1; weak D call: TRBD1 (6 bases). The germline CDR1 and CDR2 sequences are KGHDR and SFDVKD. The CDR3 totals 15 residues. Trimming stripped 4 bases from V and 3 bases from J, with 14 bases between. The CDR3 sequence: CATSETTGLEETQYF. In DNA, the CDR3 is TGTGCCACCAGTGAAACAACAGGGTTGGAAGAGACCCAGTACTTC.

This clonotype was picked up a small number of times. V and J are TRBV11-2 and TRBJ2-5; D call uncertain. Germline-derived CDR1 and CDR2 are SGHAT and FQNNGV. The CDR3 sequence is 18 residues long. V was trimmed by 2 bases and J by 2 bases, leaving 21 bases between them. CDR3 region: CASSLWTRGRASQETQYF. The DNA for the CDR3 is TGTGCCAGCAGCTTATGGACGCGCGGCAGAGCCTCACAAGAGACCCAGTACTTC.

This clonotype was seen more than once but under ten times. The rearrangement joins TRBV6-1 to TRBJ1-2; D uncertain. V lost 7 bases to trimming and J lost 0 bases, with 15 bases between them. CDR3 size: 15 residues. From germline, CDR1 is MNHNS and CDR2 SASEGT. CDR3 amino acids: CASIPPGRANYGYTF. CDR3 DNA sequence: TGTGCCAGCATCCCCCCCGGAAGGGCTAACTATGGCTACACCTTC.

The chain couples TRBV24-1 to TRBJ2-5, with 8 positions matching TRBD2. After removal of 0 bases from V and 4 bases from J, the junction contained 9 bases not matched to a gene. The CDR3 contains 17 residues. Germline values: CDR1 KGHDR, CDR2 SFDVKD. The CDR3 nucleotides are TGTGCCACCAGTGATTTGCGCGGCGGGGGGCCGGGAGAGACCCAGTACTTC. It specifies CATSDLRGGGPGETQYF.

This chain joins TRBV9 and TRBJ1-1; a possible D gene is TRBD1 (5 bases). This CDR3 comprises 12 residues. The V end lost 4 bases, the J end lost 11 bases, and 15 bases lay between the germline ends. Germline loops: CDR1 SGDLS, CDR2 YYNGEE. This CDR3 is CASSSPGGGAFF. The CDR3 nucleotides are TGTGCCAGCAGCTCCCCGGGGGGTGGCGCTTTCTTT.

This clonotype was detected once. The V call is TRBV20-1, the J call TRBJ1-3; no definite D call. This CDR3 region has 15 residues. V was pared by 2 bases and J by 0 bases, with 11 bases between. From germline, CDR1 is DFQATT and CDR2 SNEGSKA (reference sequence). The CDR3 region is CSARPGRTSGNTIYF. The CDR3 coding sequence is TGCAGTGCTAGACCCGGCAGGACCTCTGGAAACACCATATATTTT.

This sequence joins TRBV7-7 and TRBJ2-2; possibly TRBD1 or TRBD2 for D (5 bases each). V lost 5 bases and J 6 bases, leaving 7 bases between the germline ends. The CDR3 is made up of 12 amino acids. Germline CDR1 reads SSHAT; CDR2 reads FNYEAQ (reference sequence). The CDR3 protein is CASSGGAGELFF. The CDR3 DNA sequence: TGTGCCAGCAGCGGGGGTGCCGGGGAGCTGTTTTTT.